This is a list of T cell receptor beta chains from one sample in a study of response to subunit inactivated influenza vaccine. MiXCR was run by TCRdb on the RT-PCR reads, yielding one entry per CDR3 protein. Found here are roughly 520,000 distinct CDR3 sequences, around 25% of them singletons; the top ten hold approximately 2%. The sample consisted of CD4+ T cells sorted from PBMCs, taken about 5 days after vaccination. These TCRs come from a man aged 45 to 65 who received an inactivated influenza vaccine. Each CDR3 is given with its conserved first and last residue.

V,J,CDR3
TRBV5-1,TRBJ1-4,CASRDRRTNEKLFF
TRBV3-1,TRBJ2-7,CASSQVPYEQYF
TRBV12-3/TRBV12-4,TRBJ2-7,CASSLGLAFYEQYF
TRBV15,TRBJ2-5,CATSRTGSRGETQYF
TRBV20-1,TRBJ1-5,CSAVGPSNQPQHF
TRBV4-2,TRBJ2-2,CASKPRDGNTGELFF
TRBV2,TRBJ1-5,CASSENEDQPQHF
TRBV12-3/TRBV12-4,TRBJ2-2,CASSPREFVELFF
TRBV5-1,TRBJ2-1,CASSTPYNEQFF
TRBV5-1,TRBJ2-7,CASSWSGGSIEQYF
TRBV29-1,TRBJ2-7,CSVERDSSYEQYF
TRBV20-1,TRBJ2-2,CSARASGDQTGELFF
TRBV6-2/TRBV6-3,TRBJ2-4,CASRESGGYEAWYF
TRBV10-3,TRBJ2-2,CAMGTGKASNTGELFF
TRBV12-3/TRBV12-4,TRBJ2-5,CASSLQAHQETQYF
TRBV21-1,TRBJ2-2,CASSKVRQGAGELFF
TRBV5-1,TRBJ2-7,CASSLEGTGYEQYF
TRBV7-3,TRBJ2-1,CASSLAGRSNEQFF
TRBV6-2/TRBV6-3,TRBJ2-7,CASSDGAGSSYEQYF
TRBV29-1,TRBJ2-3,CSVEIPQLSTDTQYF
TRBV7-9,TRBJ1-4,CASSLVPPDANEKLFF
TRBV9,TRBJ2-1,CASSHLAGNEQFF
TRBV20-1,TRBJ1-2,CSATPGYYGYTF
TRBV12-3/TRBV12-4,TRBJ1-6,CASSPAGSPLHF
TRBV20-1,TRBJ2-1,CSVTQGVGEQFF
TRBV12-3/TRBV12-4,TRBJ2-7,CASSLVGSEQYF
TRBV20-1,TRBJ1-1,CSATRAGRVTEAFF
TRBV20-1,TRBJ1-5,CSAKEGRGNQPQHF